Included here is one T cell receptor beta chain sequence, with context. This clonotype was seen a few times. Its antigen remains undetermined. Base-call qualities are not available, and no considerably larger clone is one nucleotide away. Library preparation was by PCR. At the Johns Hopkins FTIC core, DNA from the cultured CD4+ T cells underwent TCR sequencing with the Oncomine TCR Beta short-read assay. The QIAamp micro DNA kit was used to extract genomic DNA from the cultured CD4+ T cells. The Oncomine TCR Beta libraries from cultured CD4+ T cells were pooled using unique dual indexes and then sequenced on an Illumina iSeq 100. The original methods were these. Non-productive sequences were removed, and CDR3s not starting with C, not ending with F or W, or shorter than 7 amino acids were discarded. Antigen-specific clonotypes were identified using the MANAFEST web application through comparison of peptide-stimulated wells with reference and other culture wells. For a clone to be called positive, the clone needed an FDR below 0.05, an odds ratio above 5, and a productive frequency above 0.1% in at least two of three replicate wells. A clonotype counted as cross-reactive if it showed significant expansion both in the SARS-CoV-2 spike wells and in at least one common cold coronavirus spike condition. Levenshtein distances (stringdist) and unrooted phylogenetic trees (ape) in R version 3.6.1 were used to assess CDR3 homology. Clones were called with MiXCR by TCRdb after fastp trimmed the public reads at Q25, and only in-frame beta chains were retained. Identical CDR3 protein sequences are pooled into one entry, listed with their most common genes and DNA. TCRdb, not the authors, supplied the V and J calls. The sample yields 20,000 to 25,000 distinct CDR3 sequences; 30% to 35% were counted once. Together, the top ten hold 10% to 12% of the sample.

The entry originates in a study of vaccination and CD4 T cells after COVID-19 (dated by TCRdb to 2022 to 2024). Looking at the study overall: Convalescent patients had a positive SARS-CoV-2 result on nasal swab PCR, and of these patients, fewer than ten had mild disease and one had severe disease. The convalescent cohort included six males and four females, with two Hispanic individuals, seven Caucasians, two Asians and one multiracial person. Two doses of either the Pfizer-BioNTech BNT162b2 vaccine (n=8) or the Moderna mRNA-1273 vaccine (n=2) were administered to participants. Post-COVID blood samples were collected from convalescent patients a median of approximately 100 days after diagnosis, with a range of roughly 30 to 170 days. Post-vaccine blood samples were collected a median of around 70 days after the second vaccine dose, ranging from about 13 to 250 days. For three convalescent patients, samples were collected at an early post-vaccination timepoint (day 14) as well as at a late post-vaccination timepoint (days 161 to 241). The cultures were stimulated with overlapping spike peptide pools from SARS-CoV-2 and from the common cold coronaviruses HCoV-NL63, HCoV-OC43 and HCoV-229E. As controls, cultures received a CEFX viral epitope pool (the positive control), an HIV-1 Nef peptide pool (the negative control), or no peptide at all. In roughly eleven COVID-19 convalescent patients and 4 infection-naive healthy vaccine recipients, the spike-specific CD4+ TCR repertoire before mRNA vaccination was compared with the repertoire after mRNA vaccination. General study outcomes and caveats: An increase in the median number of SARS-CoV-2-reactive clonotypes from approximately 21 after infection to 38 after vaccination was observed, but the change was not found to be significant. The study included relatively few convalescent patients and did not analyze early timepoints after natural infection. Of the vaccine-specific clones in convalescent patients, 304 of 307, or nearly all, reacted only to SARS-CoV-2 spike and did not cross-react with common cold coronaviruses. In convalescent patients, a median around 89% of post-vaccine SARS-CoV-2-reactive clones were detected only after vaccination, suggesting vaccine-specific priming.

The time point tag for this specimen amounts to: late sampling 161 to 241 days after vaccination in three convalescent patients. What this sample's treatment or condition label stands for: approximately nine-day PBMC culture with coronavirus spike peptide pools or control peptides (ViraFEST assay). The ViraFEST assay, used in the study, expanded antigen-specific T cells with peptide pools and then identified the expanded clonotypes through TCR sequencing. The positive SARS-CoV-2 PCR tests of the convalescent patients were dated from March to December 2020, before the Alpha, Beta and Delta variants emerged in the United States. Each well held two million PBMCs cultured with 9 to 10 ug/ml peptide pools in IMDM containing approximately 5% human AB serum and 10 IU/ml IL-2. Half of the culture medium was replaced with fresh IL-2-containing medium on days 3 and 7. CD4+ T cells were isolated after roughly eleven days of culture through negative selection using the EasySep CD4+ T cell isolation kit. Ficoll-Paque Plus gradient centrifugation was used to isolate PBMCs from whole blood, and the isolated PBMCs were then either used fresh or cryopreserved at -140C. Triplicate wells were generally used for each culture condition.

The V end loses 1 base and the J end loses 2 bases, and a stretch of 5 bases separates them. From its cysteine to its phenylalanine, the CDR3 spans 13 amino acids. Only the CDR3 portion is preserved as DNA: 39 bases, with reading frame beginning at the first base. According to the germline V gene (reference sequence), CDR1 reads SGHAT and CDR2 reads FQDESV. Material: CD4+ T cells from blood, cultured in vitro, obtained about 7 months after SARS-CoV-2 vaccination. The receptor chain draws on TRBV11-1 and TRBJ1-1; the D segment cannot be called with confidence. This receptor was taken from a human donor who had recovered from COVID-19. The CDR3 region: CASSLEFNTEAFF. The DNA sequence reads TGTGCCAGCAGCTTAGAGTTCAACACTGAAGCTTTCTTT. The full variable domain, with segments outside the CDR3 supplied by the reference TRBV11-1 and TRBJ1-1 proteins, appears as EAEVAQSPRYKITEKSQAVAFWCDPISGHATLYWYRQILGQGPELLVQFQDESVVDDSQLPKDRFSAERLKGVDSTLKIQPAELGDSAMYLCASSLEFNTEAFFGQGTRLTVV.